Below are 28 T cell receptor beta chains sequenced from a single sample in a study of Graves' ophthalmopathy and Graves' hyperthyroidism. Amplifying from RNA transcripts, the study obtained TCR beta CDR3 regions. Investigators did first-round RT-PCR with HTBI primers, then second-round multiplex PCR. TCRdb re-derived calls from the multiplex PCR reads in MiXCR, one entry per CDR3 protein. The sample records 300,000 to 350,000 distinct CDR3 sequences, under 20% being singletons. Source material: peripheral blood. The source is an adult man with Graves' ophthalmopathy.

In this sample, this clonotype turned up many times. This chain connects TRBV7-2 to TRBJ1-1; D uncertain. Trimming removed 4 bases at V and 1 base at J, with 13 bases between. This CDR3 is built from 15 residues. Germline CDR1 is SGHTA and CDR2 is FQGNSA. CDR3 residues: CASSSTLAQNTEAFF. The CDR3 DNA is TGTGCCAGCAGCTCGACACTTGCCCAGAACACTGAAGCTTTCTTT.

This clonotype was counted at least ten times. The chain carries TRBV6-2 or TRBV6-3 and TRBJ1-5; D gene uncertain. Germline values: CDR1 MNHEY, CDR2 SVGEGT. V was clipped by 3 bases and J by 2 bases, with 11 bases between them. This CDR3 region has 15 residues. The DNA for the CDR3 is TGTGCCAGCAGTTATGGTTTCGGAGGCAATCAGCCCCAGCATTTT. This translates into CASSYGFGGNQPQHF.

This clonotype was seen repeatedly, ten times or more. The conserved phenylalanine or tryptophan normally closing the CDR3 is absent here, so this likely arose from a read error. The chain has TRBV11-2 and TRBJ1-1, with TRBD1 matching over 7 bases. This CDR3 comprises 14 residues. The junction had 7 bases not matched to a gene; V was cut back by 4 bases and J by 5 bases. Germline values: CDR1 SGHAT, CDR2 FQNNGV. Here the CDR3 reads CASSSRTGGTEAFL. The CDR3 bases are TGTGCCAGCAGCTCCCGGACAGGCGGTACTGAAGCTTTCCTT.

This clonotype was counted at least ten times. V gene TRBV28 combines with J gene TRBJ2-7, with 7 bases that match TRBD1. V dropped 7 bases and J dropped 0; count of bases not matched to a gene: 15. The CDR3 runs to 17 residues. CDR1 is MDHEN, CDR2 SYDVKM, per germline. CDR3 coding DNA: TGTGCCAGCACCGGGACCGATTGGGACAGATTCTCCTACGAGCAGTACTTC. Translation: CASTGTDWDRFSYEQYF.

This clonotype was seen many times. Just one base apart from a much larger clone, this may be a read error. The chain couples TRBV9 to TRBJ2-7; TRBD2 matches 10 bases. Per germline, CDR1 SGDLS and CDR2 YYNGEE. This CDR3 is built from 15 residues. The CDR3 reads CASSVQAGGPYERYF. CDR3 in DNA: TGTGCCAGCAGCGTACAAGCGGGAGGGCCCTACGAGCGGTACTTC.

This clonotype was picked up many times. J is TRBJ1-2 and V is TRBV24-1, with TRBD1 matching over 11 bases. Germline-derived CDR1 and CDR2 are KGHDR and SFDVKD. CDR3 size: 12 residues. Trimming took 7 bases from V and 8 from J; bases not matched to a gene: 2. The CDR3 sequence: CATRDRGLGYTF. The CDR3 DNA follows: TGTGCCACCAGGGACAGGGGGCTCGGCTACACCTTC.

This chain connects TRBV6-1 to TRBJ1-2; D unresolved. The CDR3 is 14 residues long. The germline V gene encodes CDR1 MNHNS and CDR2 SASEGT. V was pared by 0 bases and J by 3 bases, with 8 bases between. This chain's CDR3 is CASSEAEAHYGYTF. DNA for the CDR3: TGTGCCAGCAGTGAAGCCGAGGCTCACTATGGCTACACCTTC.

This clonotype came up many times. The V gene is TRBV12-3 or TRBV12-4, the J gene TRBJ2-7; maybe TRBD1 (6 bases). CDR3 length: 14 amino acids. Trimming cost V 5 bases and J 4 bases, with 15 bases left between them. The CDR3 spells CASSPRTAPYEQYF. CDR3 DNA sequence: TGTGCCAGCAGTCCAAGGACAGCACCGTACGAGCAGTACTTC.

This clonotype has only a few counts. V is TRBV6-1 and J is TRBJ2-7; perhaps TRBD1 as D (6 bases). CDR1 and CDR2 from the germline V gene are MNHNS and SASEGT. V was shortened by 6 bases and J by 2 bases, with 17 bases between the two germline ends. CDR3 size: 15 residues. In DNA form, the CDR3 reads TGTGCCAGCAGACCTCCCAGGGGTCCAACCTACGAGCAGTACTTC. It specifies CASRPPRGPTYEQYF.

This clonotype was counted at least ten times. The V gene is TRBV12-3 or TRBV12-4, the J gene TRBJ2-5; 8 bases are a match to TRBD2. The CDR3 extends over 14 amino acids. Trimming removed 7 bases from V and 6 bases from J; junction bases left unmatched: 10. The CDR3 sequence is CASTTGGAGKTQYF. In DNA form, the CDR3 reads TGTGCCAGCACTACCGGGGGGGCAGGGAAGACCCAGTACTTC.

This chain joins TRBV12-3 or TRBV12-4 and TRBJ2-2, with D hard to call. The CDR3 consists of 11 residues. Trimming cost V 11 bases and J 6 bases, with 10 bases left between them. The CDR3 DNA follows: TGTGCCGTCCGGCACCCCGGGGAGCTGTTTTTT. Its translation: CAVRHPGELFF.

The rearrangement joins TRBV7-9 to TRBJ2-5; unclear D gene. From germline, CDR1 is SEHNR and CDR2 FQNEAQ (reference sequence). The CDR3 length is 14 residues. Deletions cut 5 bases from V and 3 bases from J, with 13 bases between. The CDR3 region is CASSPQESEETQYF. The CDR3 coding sequence is TGTGCCAGCAGCCCACAAGAGTCTGAAGAGACCCAGTACTTC.

This clonotype was counted many times. The chain combines TRBV6-1 with TRBJ1-1, with D tentatively TRBD1 (5 bases). The V end lost 8 bases, the J end lost 4 bases, and 17 bases lay between the germline ends. The CDR3 consists of 14 residues. The V gene's germline CDR1 is MNHNS and CDR2 SASEGT. CDR3 sequence reads: CASLLGRAATEAFF. In DNA form, the CDR3 reads TGTGCCAGCCTTCTGGGCAGGGCGGCCACTGAAGCTTTCTTT.

This chain joins TRBV5-1 and TRBJ1-2, with D tentatively TRBD1 (5 bases). Trimming took off 4 bases at V and 4 bases at J, with 17 bases between the two ends. The CDR3 runs 15 residues. Germline-derived CDR1 and CDR2 are SGHRS and YFSETQ. The CDR3 DNA is TGCGCCAGCAGCGAACAGGTTGGGCGGGGCTATGGCTACACCTTC. This translates into CASSEQVGRGYGYTF. Using reference TRBV5-1 and TRBJ1-2 for the parts outside the CDR3, the full variable domain is KAGVTQTPRYLIKTRGQQVTLSCSPISGHRSVSWYQQTPGQGLQFLFEYFSETQRNKGNFPGRFSGRQFSNSRSEMNVSTLELGDSALYLCASSEQVGRGYGYTFGSGTRLTVV.

The gene calls are TRBV4-1 and TRBJ1-5; perhaps TRBD1 as D (6 bases). The CDR3 is 16 amino acids. Trimming stripped 0 bases from V and 5 bases from J, with 14 bases between. Germline-derived CDR1 and CDR2 are MGHRA and YSYEKL. The CDR3, as DNA: TGCGCCAGCAGCCAAGAGGGCAGGGGAGACCATCAGCCCCAGCATTTT. This sequence encodes CASSQEGRGDHQPQHF.

This clonotype has just a few counts. The chain combines TRBV12-3 or TRBV12-4 with TRBJ1-5, with D perhaps matching TRBD1 (6 bases). Trimming left V 2 bases short and J 3 bases short, with 11 bases between. This CDR3 comprises 15 residues. The CDR3 DNA sequence: TGTGCCAGCAGTTTATCAGGGGTTGACAATCAGCCCCAGCATTTT. Encoded protein: CASSLSGVDNQPQHF.

This sequence joins TRBV28 and TRBJ2-7, with 8 nucleotides matching TRBD2. Trimming took 2 bases from V and 5 from J; bases not matched to a gene: 8. This CDR3 comprises 15 residues. Germline V lookup: CDR1 MDHEN, CDR2 SYDVKM. CDR3 DNA sequence: TGTGCCAGCAGTTTAAGCGGGAGCCCTCGCCACGAGCAGTACTTC. Translating it yields CASSLSGSPRHEQYF.

This clonotype has ten or more counts. As DNA, the CDR3 is TGTGCCAGCAGAGCGCCCCCGGGACGCGACGGTTATCCACCCCTCCACTTT. Translating gives CASRAPPGRDGYPPLHF. The chain couples TRBV12-3 or TRBV12-4 to TRBJ1-6; tentatively, D is TRBD1 (5 bases). The CDR3 consists of 17 residues. V shed 6 bases and J shed 11 bases, with 26 bases lying between them.

This clonotype was seen ten or more times. The CDR3 nucleotides are TGTGCCAGCAGTGGATGGACAGGGAGGGTGGAGACCCAGTACTTC. Amino acids: CASSGWTGRVETQYF. The chain couples TRBV6-1 to TRBJ2-5; D is possibly TRBD1 (8 bases). Trimming cost V 4 bases and J 5 bases, with 17 bases left between them. The V gene's germline CDR1 is MNHNS and CDR2 SASEGT. CDR3 length: 15 residues.

This clonotype appeared many times. The rearrangement uses TRBV28 and TRBJ1-5; 12 bases are shared with TRBD1. The J segment lost 11 bases and the V segment lost 3 bases, leaving 5 bases of the junction unmatched. The germline V gene encodes CDR1 MDHEN and CDR2 SYDVKM. The CDR3 is 14 amino acids. The CDR3 sequence: CASSLGQGATSQHF. For the CDR3, the DNA is TGTGCCAGCAGTTTGGGACAGGGGGCCACGTCCCAGCATTTT.

This clonotype was seen repeatedly, ten times or more. The rearrangement links TRBV10-3 to TRBJ2-7; TRBD1 matches 7 bases. The CDR3 is 13 amino acids. Germline values: CDR1 ENHRY, CDR2 SYGVKD. The V gene end was trimmed by 5 bases and the J gene end by 5 bases; junction bases not matched to a gene: 6. CDR3 sequence reads: CAISQQGPHEQYF. The CDR3, as DNA: TGTGCCATCAGTCAACAGGGGCCTCACGAGCAGTACTTC.

This clonotype has ten or more counts. The rearrangement joins TRBV19 to TRBJ1-5; 10 bases are shared with TRBD1. CDR1 and CDR2 from the germline V gene are LNHDA and SQIVND (reference sequence). V lost 11 bases and J lost 3; bases outside the gene matches: 7. This CDR3 contains 14 residues. The CDR3 DNA reads as TGTGCCGGGGGACAGGGGACGACCAATCAGCCCCAGCATTTT. Translating it yields CAGGQGTTNQPQHF.

This clonotype was seen ten or more times. This sequence joins TRBV7-8 and TRBJ1-5, with D unresolved. The CDR3 length is 14 residues. Trimming pared 2 bases from V and 3 bases from J, leaving 8 bases between. Germline-derived CDR1 and CDR2 are SGHVS and FQNEAQ. In DNA, the CDR3 is TGTGCCAGCAGCTTAAGGCCCTTCAATCAGCCCCAGCATTTT. Translating it yields CASSLRPFNQPQHF.

This clonotype was seen repeatedly, ten times or more. The chain employs TRBV29-1 and TRBJ1-2, with D perhaps matching TRBD1 (5 bases). Germline-derived CDR1 and CDR2 are SQVTM and ANQGSEA. The CDR3 covers 15 residues. Trimming cost V 1 base and J 8 bases, with 20 bases left between them. CDR3 DNA: TGCAGCGTTGAAGGGGGCCCCGGGACCCCTGACGGCTACACCTTC. It specifies CSVEGGPGTPDGYTF.

This clonotype appeared many times. CDR3 sequence reads: CASSLVDRYTGELFF. The CDR3 coding sequence is TGTGCCAGCAGCTTAGTCGACAGATACACCGGGGAGCTGTTTTTT. The chain recombines TRBV11-2 with TRBJ2-2; a weak D match, TRBD1 (5 bases). Germline V gene data show CDR1 as SGHAT and CDR2 as FQNNGV. V was trimmed by 1 base and J by 3 bases, leaving 9 bases between them. This CDR3 is built from 15 residues.

The table lists this clonotype with many counts. The CDR3 DNA is TGTGCCAGCAGTGCCCAGGGGGGCGGATTGGACGAGCAGTACTTC. Residues: CASSAQGGGLDEQYF. V is TRBV6-1 and J is TRBJ2-7, with D maybe TRBD1 (7 bases). CDR3 length equals 15 residues. Germline assignment: CDR1 MNHNS and CDR2 SASEGT. Between the trimmed V and J ends, which lost 4 bases and 5 bases, there was a span of 18 bases.

This clonotype was detected ten times or more. The gene calls are TRBV7-9 and TRBJ1-5; 9 nucleotides align to TRBD1. Trimming cost V 5 bases and J 6 bases; bases outside gene matches: 5. The CDR3 is 14 residues long. Germline V gene data show CDR1 as SEHNR and CDR2 as FQNEAQ (reference sequence). CDR3: CASSLGQGIQPQHF. CDR3 nucleotides: TGTGCCAGCAGCCTCGGACAGGGGATTCAGCCCCAGCATTTT.

This clonotype has a single count. Sequence at one end of the junction differs from germline and may be a read error. The rearrangement links TRBV13 to TRBJ1-5; weak D call: TRBD1 (5 bases). In germline, CDR1 is PRHDT, CDR2 FYEKMQ (reference sequence). There are 18 residues in the CDR3. The CDR3 loop reads CASSYVSSGRGDNQPQPF. CDR3 DNA: TGTGCCAGCAGCTACGTTAGTTCCGGGAGAGGGGATAATCAGCCCCAGCCTTTT.